This record concerns one T cell receptor beta chain sequence. What it recognizes is unknown. Specified time point: blood from clinic visit 5 months post-surgery; TSC patient then seizure free. Only in-frame clones appear in the TCRdb table, and some are missing; sequencing was by immunoSEQ multiplex PCR. The data contain about 340,000 clones, about 93% of them seen just once; the ten biggest clones take up 5.5% to 6%. Germline V gene data show CDR1 as SGHRS and CDR2 as YFSETQ. Trimming removed 1 base from V and 2 bases from J, with 6 bases in between. The CDR3 loop spans 13 amino acids. This sample stems from a study of brain T cells in children with intractable seizures. The study, taken as a whole, reports: Viral specificity was inferred only from CDR3 similarity; HCMV serostatus was unknown.

This sequence was found in a boy under two years old with tuberous sclerosis and intractable seizures. V is TRBV5-1 and J is TRBJ1-1; a weak D match, TRBD1 (5 bases). This specimen was peripheral blood, taken approximately 5 months after surgery. The CDR3 loop reads CASSLRGNTEAFF. CDR3 nucleotides: TGCGCCAGCAGCTTGCGGGGCAACACTGAAGCTTTCTTT.